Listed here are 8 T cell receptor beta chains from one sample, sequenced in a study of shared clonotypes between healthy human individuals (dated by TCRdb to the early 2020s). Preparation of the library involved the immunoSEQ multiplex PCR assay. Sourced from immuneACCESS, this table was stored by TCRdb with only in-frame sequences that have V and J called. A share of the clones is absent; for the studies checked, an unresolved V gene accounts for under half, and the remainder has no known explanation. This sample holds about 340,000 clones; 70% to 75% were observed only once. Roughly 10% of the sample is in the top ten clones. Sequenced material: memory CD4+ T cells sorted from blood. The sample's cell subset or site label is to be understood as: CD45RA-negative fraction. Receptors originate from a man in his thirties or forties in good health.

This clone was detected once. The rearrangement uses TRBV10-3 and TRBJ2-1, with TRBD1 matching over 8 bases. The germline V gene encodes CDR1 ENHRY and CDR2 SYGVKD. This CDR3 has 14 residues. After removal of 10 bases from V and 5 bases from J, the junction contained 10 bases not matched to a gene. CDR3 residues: CASSDRAFDNEQFF. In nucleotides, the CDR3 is TGTGCCAGCTCGGACAGGGCCTTTGACAATGAGCAGTTCTTC.

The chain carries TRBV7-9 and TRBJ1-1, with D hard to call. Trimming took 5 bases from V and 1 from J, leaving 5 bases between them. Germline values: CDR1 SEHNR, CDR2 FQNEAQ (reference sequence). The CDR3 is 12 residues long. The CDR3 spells CASSIRNTEAFF. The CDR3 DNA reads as TGTGCCAGCAGCATCCGGAACACTGAAGCTTTCTTT.

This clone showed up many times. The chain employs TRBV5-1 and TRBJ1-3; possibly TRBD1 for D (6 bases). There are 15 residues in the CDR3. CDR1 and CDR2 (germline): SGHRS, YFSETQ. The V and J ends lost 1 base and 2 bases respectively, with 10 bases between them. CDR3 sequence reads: CASSLWGRPGNTIYF. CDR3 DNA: TGCGCCAGCAGCTTGTGGGGGCGCCCTGGAAACACCATATATTTT.

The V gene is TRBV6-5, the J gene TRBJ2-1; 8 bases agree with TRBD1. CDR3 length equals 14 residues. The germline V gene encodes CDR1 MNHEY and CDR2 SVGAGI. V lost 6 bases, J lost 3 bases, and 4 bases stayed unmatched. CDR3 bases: TGTGCCAGCAGCAACAGGGGGGACTACAATGAGCAGTTCTTC. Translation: CASSNRGDYNEQFF.

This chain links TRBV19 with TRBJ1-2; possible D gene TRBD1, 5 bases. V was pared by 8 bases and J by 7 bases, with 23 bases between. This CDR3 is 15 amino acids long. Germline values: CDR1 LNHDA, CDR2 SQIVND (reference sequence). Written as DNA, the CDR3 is TGTGCCAGTCTACCAACCGGGACCTCTAGCTTTGGCTACACCTTC. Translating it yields CASLPTGTSSFGYTF.

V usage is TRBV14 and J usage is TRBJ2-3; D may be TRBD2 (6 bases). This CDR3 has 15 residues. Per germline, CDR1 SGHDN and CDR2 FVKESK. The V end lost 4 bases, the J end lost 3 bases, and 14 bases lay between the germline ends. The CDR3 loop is CASSPTGARTDTQYF. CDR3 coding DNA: TGTGCCAGCAGCCCCACGGGAGCTAGGACAGATACGCAGTATTTT.

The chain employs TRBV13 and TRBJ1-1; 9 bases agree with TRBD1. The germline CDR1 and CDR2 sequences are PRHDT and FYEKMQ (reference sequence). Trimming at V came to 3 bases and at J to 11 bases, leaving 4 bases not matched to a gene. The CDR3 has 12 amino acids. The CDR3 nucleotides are TGTGCCAGCAGCTTGAACAGGGGGCTGGCTTTCTTT. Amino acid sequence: CASSLNRGLAFF.

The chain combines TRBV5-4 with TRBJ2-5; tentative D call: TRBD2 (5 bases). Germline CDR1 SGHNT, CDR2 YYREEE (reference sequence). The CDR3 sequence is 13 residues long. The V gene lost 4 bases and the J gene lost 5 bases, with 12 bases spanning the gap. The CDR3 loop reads CASSPRVAETQYF. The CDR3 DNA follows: TGTGCCAGCAGCCCGCGGGTTGCCGAGACCCAGTACTTC.